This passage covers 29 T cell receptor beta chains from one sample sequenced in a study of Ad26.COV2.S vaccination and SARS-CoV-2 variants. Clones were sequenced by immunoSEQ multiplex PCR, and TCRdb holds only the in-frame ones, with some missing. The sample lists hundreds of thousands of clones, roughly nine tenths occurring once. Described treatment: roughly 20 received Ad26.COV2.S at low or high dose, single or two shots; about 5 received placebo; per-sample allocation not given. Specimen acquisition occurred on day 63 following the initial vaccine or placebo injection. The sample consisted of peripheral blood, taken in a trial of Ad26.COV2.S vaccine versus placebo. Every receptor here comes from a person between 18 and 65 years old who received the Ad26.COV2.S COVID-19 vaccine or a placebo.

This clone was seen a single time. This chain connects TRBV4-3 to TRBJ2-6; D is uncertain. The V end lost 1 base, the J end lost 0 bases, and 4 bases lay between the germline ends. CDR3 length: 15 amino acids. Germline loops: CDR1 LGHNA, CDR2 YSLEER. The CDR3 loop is CASSQVLSGANVLTF. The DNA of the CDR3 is TGCGCCAGCAGCCAAGTGCTCTCTGGGGCCAACGTCCTGACTTTC.

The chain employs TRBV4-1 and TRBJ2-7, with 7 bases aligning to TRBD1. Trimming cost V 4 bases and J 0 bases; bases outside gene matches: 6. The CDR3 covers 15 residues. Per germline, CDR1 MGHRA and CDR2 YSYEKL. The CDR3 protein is CASSRIGGYSYEQYF. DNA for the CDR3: TGCGCCAGCAGCCGCATAGGGGGCTACTCCTACGAGCAGTACTTC.

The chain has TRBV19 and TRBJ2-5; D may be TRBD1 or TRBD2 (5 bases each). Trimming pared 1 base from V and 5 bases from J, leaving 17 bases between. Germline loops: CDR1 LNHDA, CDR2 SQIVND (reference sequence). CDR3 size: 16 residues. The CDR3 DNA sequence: TGTGCCAGTAGTATAGGTCCGGGGCGGGCAGGGGAGACCCAGTACTTC. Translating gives CASSIGPGRAGETQYF. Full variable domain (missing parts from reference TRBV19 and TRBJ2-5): DGGITQSPKYLFRKEGQNVTLSCEQNLNHDAMYWYRQDPGQGLRLIYYSQIVNDFQKGDIAEGYSVSREKKESFPLTVTSAQKNPTAFYLCASSIGPGRAGETQYFGPGTRLLVL.

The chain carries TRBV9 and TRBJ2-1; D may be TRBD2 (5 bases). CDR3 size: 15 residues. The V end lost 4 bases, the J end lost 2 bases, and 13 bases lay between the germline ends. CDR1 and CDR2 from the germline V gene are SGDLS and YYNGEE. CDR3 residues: CASSFYEGAYNEQFF. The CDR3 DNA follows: TGTGCCAGCAGCTTCTACGAGGGTGCCTACAATGAGCAGTTCTTC.

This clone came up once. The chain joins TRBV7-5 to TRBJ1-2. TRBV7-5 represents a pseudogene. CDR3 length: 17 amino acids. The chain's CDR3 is CVRSLDVWDCYDYGYTF. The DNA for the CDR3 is TGTGTCAGAAGCTTAGATGTTTGGGATTGCTACGACTATGGCTACACCTTC.

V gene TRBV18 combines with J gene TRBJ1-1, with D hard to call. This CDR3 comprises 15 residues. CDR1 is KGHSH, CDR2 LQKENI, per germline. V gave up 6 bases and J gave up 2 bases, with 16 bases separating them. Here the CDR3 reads CASSRVSGRNTEAFF. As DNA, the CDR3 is TGTGCCAGCTCGAGAGTGTCCGGCAGAAACACTGAAGCTTTCTTT.

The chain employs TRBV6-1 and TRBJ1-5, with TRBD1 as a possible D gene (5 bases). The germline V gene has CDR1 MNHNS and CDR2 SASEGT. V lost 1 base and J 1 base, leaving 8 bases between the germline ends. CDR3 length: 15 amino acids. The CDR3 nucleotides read TGTGCCAGCAGTGAAGTGGGGGTGAGCAATCAGCCCCAGCATTTT. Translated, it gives CASSEVGVSNQPQHF.

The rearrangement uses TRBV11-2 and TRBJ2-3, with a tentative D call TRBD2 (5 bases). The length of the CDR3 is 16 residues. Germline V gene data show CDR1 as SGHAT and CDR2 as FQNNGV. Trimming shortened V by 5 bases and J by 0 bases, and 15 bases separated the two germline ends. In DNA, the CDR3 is TGTGCCAGCAGCCCCCGTAGGACTTCTAGCACAGATACGCAGTATTTT. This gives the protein CASSPRRTSSTDTQYF.

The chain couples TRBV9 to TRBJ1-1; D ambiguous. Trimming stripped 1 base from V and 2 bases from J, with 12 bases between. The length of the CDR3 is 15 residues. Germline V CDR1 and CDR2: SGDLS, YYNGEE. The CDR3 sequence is CASSVLEAKNTEAFF. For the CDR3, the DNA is TGTGCCAGCAGCGTACTCGAGGCCAAAAACACTGAAGCTTTCTTT.

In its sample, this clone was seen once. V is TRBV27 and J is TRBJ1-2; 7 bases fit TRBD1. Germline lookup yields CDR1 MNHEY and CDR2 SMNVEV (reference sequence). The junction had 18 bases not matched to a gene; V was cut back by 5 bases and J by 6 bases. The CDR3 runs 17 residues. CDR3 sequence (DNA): TGTGCCAGCAGTACGGGCCCTCCCAGGGGGGCGGCGCATGGCTACACCTTC. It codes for CASSTGPPRGAAHGYTF.

The CDR3 loop is CASSPREFPGNEQFF. The CDR3 DNA follows: TGTGCCAGCAGCCCCCGGGAGTTTCCGGGCAATGAGCAGTTCTTC. The chain is built from TRBV7-2 and TRBJ2-1, with a tentative D call TRBD2 (6 bases). Trimming took 5 bases from V and 6 from J, leaving 17 bases between them. The CDR3 has 15 amino acids. From germline, CDR1 is SGHTA and CDR2 FQGNSA.

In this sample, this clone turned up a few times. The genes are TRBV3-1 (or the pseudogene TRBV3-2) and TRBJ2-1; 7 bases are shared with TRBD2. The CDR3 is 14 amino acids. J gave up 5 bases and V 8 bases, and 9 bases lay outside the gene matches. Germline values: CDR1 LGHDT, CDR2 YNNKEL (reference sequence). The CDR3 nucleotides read TGTGCCAGCCGGGCGCGGGAGCTCAACAATGAGCAGTTCTTC. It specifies CASRARELNNEQFF.

The CDR3 sequence: CASALRDGYTF. The DNA of the CDR3 is TGTGCCAGTGCCCTCCGGGATGGCTACACCTTC. The chain couples TRBV27 to TRBJ1-2; D gene ambiguous. This CDR3 comprises 11 residues. Between the trimmed V and J ends, which lost 9 bases and 6 bases, there was a span of 11 bases. Per germline, CDR1 MNHEY and CDR2 SMNVEV (reference sequence).

For the CDR3, the DNA is TGTGCCACCGACGACCGTCTAGCGGGGGGAAACATTCAGTACTTC. Its protein is CATDDRLAGGNIQYF. The chain couples TRBV2 to TRBJ2-4; 11 bases align to TRBD2. The CDR3 runs to 15 residues. V lost 10 bases and J lost 6; bases outside the gene matches: 11. Looked up from germline, CDR1 is SNHLY and CDR2 is FYNNEI.

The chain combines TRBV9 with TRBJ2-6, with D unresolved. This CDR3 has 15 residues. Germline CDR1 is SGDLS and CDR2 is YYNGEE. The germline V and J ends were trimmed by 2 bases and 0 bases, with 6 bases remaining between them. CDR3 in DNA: TGTGCCAGCAGCGTTCGAGTCTCTGGGGCCAACGTCCTGACTTTC. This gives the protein CASSVRVSGANVLTF.

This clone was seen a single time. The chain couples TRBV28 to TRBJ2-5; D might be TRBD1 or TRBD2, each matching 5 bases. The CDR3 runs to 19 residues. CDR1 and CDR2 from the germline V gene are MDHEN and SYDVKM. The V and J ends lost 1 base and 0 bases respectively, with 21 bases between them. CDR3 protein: CASSLLLGRKAFYQETQYF. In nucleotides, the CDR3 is TGTGCCAGCAGTTTATTGCTGGGACGGAAAGCATTTTACCAAGAGACCCAGTACTTC. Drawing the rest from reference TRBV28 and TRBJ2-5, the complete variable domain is DVKVTQSSRYLVKRTGEKVFLECVQDMDHENMFWYRQDPGLGLRLIYFSYDVKMKEKGDIPEGYSVSREKKERFSLILESASTNQTSMYLCASSLLLGRKAFYQETQYFGPGTRLLVL.

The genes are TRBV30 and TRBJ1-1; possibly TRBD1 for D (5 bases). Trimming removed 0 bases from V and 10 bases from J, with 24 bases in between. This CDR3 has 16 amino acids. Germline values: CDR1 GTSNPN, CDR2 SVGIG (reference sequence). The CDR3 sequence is CAWSVRGYTGGMRAFF. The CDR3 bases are TGTGCCTGGAGTGTAAGGGGTTACACGGGGGGTATGCGAGCTTTCTTT.

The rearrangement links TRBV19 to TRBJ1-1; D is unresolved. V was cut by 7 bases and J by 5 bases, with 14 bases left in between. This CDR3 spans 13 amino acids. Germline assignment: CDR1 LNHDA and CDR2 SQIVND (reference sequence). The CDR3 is CASTYGVGTEAFF. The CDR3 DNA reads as TGTGCCAGTACGTACGGGGTGGGGACTGAAGCTTTCTTT.

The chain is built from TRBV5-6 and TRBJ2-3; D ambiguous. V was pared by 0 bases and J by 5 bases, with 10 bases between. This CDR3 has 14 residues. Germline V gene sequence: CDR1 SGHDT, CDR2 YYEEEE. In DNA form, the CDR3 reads TGTGCCAGCAGCTTGGGGGTATACCAAGATACGCAGTATTTT. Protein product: CASSLGVYQDTQYF.

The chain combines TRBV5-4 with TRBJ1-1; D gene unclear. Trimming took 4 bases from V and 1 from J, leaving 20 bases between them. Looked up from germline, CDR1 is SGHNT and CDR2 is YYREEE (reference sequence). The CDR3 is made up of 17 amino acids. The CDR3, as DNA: TGTGCCAGCAGCCCTGGAGGGAGGACGATCTGGAACACTGAAGCTTTCTTT. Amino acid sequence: CASSPGGRTIWNTEAFF.

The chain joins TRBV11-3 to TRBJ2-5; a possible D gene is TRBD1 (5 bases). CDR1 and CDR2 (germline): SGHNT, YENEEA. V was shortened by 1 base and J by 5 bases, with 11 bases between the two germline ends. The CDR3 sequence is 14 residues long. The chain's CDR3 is CASSLVIRAETQYF. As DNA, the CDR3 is TGTGCCAGCAGCTTAGTAATCAGGGCGGAGACCCAGTACTTC.

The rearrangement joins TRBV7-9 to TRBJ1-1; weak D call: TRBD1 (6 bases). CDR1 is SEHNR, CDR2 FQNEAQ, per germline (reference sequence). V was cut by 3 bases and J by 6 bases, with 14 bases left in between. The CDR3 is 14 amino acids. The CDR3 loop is CASSLEGGSAEAFF. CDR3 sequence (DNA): TGTGCCAGCAGCTTGGAAGGGGGTAGCGCTGAAGCTTTCTTT.

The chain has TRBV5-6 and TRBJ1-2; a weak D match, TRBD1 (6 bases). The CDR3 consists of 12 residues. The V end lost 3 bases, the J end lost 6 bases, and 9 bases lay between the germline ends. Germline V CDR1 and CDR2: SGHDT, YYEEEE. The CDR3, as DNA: TGTGCCAGCAGCTGGTACAGGGATGGCTACACCTTC. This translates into CASSWYRDGYTF. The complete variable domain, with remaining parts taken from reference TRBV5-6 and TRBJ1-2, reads DAGVTQSPTHLIKTRGQQVTLRCSPKSGHDTVSWYQQALGQGPQFIFQYYEEEERQRGNFPDRFSGHQFPNYSSELNVNALLLGDSALYLCASSWYRDGYTFGSGTRLTVV.

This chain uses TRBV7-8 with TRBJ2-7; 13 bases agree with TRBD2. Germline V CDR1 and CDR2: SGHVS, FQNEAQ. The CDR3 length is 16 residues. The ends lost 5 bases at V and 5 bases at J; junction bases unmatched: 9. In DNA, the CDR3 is TGTGCCAGCAGCCTTACTAGCGGGAGGGCCTACAACGAGCAGTACGTC. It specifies CASSLTSGRAYNEQYV.

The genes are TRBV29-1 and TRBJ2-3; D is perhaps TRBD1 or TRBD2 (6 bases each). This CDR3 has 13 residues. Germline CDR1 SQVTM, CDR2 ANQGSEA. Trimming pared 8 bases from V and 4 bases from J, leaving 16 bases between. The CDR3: CSSSPGGPDTQYF. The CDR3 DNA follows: TGCAGCAGTTCCCCCGGGGGCCCAGATACGCAGTATTTT.

DNA for the CDR3: TGCGCCAGCAGCCCCGGGACAGAGAGTGAAAAACTGTTTTTT. Translation: CASSPGTESEKLFF. The chain employs TRBV5-1 and TRBJ1-4, with 7 nucleotides matching TRBD1. Germline CDR1 and CDR2: SGHRS and YFSETQ. This CDR3 has 14 residues. Trimming removed 4 bases from V and 7 bases from J; junction bases left unmatched: 7. The full variable domain, in which reference TRBV5-1 and TRBJ1-4 provide the parts outside the CDR3, is KAGVTQTPRYLIKTRGQQVTLSCSPISGHRSVSWYQQTPGQGLQFLFEYFSETQRNKGNFPGRFSGRQFSNSRSEMNVSTLELGDSALYLCASSPGTESEKLFFGSGTQLSVL.

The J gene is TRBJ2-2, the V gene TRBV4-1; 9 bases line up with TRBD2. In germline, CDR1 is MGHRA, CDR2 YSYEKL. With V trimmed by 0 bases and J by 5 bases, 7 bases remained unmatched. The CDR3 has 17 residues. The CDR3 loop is CASSQDLSAGGTGELFF. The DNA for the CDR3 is TGCGCCAGCAGCCAAGATCTGAGCGCGGGGGGGACCGGGGAGCTGTTTTTT.

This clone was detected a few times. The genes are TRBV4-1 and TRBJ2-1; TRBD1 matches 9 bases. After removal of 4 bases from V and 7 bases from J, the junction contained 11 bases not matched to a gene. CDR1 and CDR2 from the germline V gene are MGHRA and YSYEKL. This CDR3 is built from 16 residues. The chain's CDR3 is CASSRDPTGGINEQFF. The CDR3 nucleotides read TGCGCCAGCAGCCGCGATCCGACAGGGGGAATTAATGAGCAGTTCTTC.

The CDR3 region is CATSRTKQGALNIQYF. In DNA form, the CDR3 reads TGTGCCACCAGCAGAACTAAACAGGGGGCTTTGAACATTCAGTACTTC. The chain joins TRBV15 to TRBJ2-4; the match to TRBD1 covers 9 bases. V lost 2 bases and J lost 7; bases outside the gene matches: 9. From germline, CDR1 is LNHNV and CDR2 YYDKDF (reference sequence). The CDR3 consists of 16 residues.